The 29 T cell receptor beta chains reported below all come from one sample, sequenced in a study of T cells in Graves' hyperthyroidism and ophthalmopathy. TCR beta CDR3 regions were amplified from RNA. RT-PCR in the first round (using the HTBI primer set) targeted the TCR CDR3. Using its own MiXCR run on the multiplex PCR reads, TCRdb lists one record per CDR3 protein. Of fewer than 450,000 distinct CDR3 sequences in the sample, around 15% were seen once. Sequences were obtained from blood. All receptors derive from a man in his forties or fifties with Graves' ophthalmopathy.

This clonotype was seen repeatedly, ten times or more. This chain uses TRBV10-3 with TRBJ2-3; D is uncertain. V was shortened by 6 bases and J by 0 bases, with 10 bases between the two germline ends. Looked up from germline, CDR1 is ENHRY and CDR2 is SYGVKD. The CDR3 has 14 amino acids. CDR3 loop: CAIRDSSSTDTQYF. The CDR3 DNA is TGTGCCATCAGAGATTCCTCTAGCACAGATACGCAGTATTTT.

This clonotype showed up just a few times. Compared with germline, one end of the junction differs, possibly owing to a read error. J is TRBJ1-4 and V is TRBV29-1; D not certain. Germline V gives CDR1 SQVTM, CDR2 ANQGSEA. The CDR3 runs to 13 residues. The CDR3 DNA sequence: TGCAGCGTTGCGCGAGGAAATAATGAGAAACTGTTTTTT. Its translation: CSVARGNNEKLFF.

This clonotype has a handful of counts. This chain uses TRBV12-3 or TRBV12-4 with TRBJ2-7; TRBD2 agrees at 7 bases. V was clipped by 3 bases and J by 4 bases; unmatched bases: 9. The CDR3 is made up of 15 amino acids. The chain's CDR3 is CASSFVGGRRYEQYF. In DNA, the CDR3 is TGTGCCAGCAGTTTTGTTGGCGGGAGAAGGTACGAGCAGTACTTC.

At least ten counts were recorded for this clonotype. This chain joins TRBV6-5 and TRBJ2-3, with unresolved D. V was trimmed by 0 bases and J by 1 base, leaving 14 bases between them. The length of the CDR3 is 17 residues. Germline V gives CDR1 MNHEY, CDR2 SVGAGI. The CDR3 loop is CASSYSNRALGTDTQYF. DNA of the CDR3: TGTGCCAGCAGTTACTCGAACCGAGCCCTTGGCACAGATACGCAGTATTTT.

In this sample, this clonotype turned up many times. The chain uses TRBV19 and TRBJ2-7; D not resolved. The CDR3 spans 14 residues. V shed 3 bases and J shed 0 bases, with 9 bases lying between them. CDR1 LNHDA and CDR2 SQIVND come from the germline V gene (reference sequence). In DNA, the CDR3 is TGTGCCAGTAGTATCCGGTTCAGCTCCTACGAGCAGTACTTC. Translated: CASSIRFSSYEQYF.

This clonotype was counted at least ten times. This chain joins TRBV7-9 and TRBJ2-5; 8 bases align to TRBD2. Germline V lookup: CDR1 SEHNR, CDR2 FQNEAQ (reference sequence). The CDR3 runs 16 residues. J gave up 4 bases and V 2 bases, and 9 bases lay outside the gene matches. As DNA, the CDR3 is TGTGCCAGCAGCTTAAGTAGCGGGACCAACCTAGAGACCCAGTACTTC. It encodes CASSLSSGTNLETQYF.

In its sample, this clonotype was seen a few times. The chain couples TRBV5-1 to TRBJ2-1, with TRBD1 matching 8 bases. J was trimmed by 6 bases and V by 2 bases; bases with no gene match: 7. Looked up from germline, CDR1 is SGHRS and CDR2 is YFSETQ. The CDR3 has 15 amino acids. CDR3 coding DNA: TGCGCCAGCAGCTTAGTCACAGGGGGAGGCAATGAGCAGTTCTTC. It translates to CASSLVTGGGNEQFF.

This clonotype was observed a few times. The chain joins TRBV20-1 to TRBJ1-2; D not certain. The V end lost 3 bases, the J end lost 2 bases, and 16 bases lay between the germline ends. The CDR3 is made up of 15 amino acids. Germline CDR1 reads DFQATT; CDR2 reads SNEGSKA (reference sequence). CDR3 coding DNA: TGCAGTGCTAGTGGCTCCTCCCAATTAAACTATGGCTACACCTTC. Encoded protein: CSASGSSQLNYGYTF.

This clonotype was seen ten or more times. V gene TRBV28 combines with J gene TRBJ1-6; no clear D gene. V shed 0 bases and J shed 10 bases, with 16 bases lying between them. The CDR3 sequence is 16 residues long. CDR1 and CDR2 (germline): MDHEN, SYDVKM. The CDR3 reads CASSLWVGGAPSPLHF. The CDR3 DNA is TGTGCCAGCAGTTTATGGGTGGGTGGTGCCCCATCACCCCTCCACTTT.

A few counts support this clonotype. The gene calls are TRBV28 and TRBJ2-7, with TRBD1 matching 7 bases. J gave up 0 bases and V 5 bases, and 7 bases lay outside the gene matches. The CDR3 has 15 residues. Germline V lookup: CDR1 MDHEN, CDR2 SYDVKM. CDR3 nucleotides: TGTGCCAGCAGTCACCCACGACAGGGCTCCTACGAGCAGTACTTC. As protein: CASSHPRQGSYEQYF.

This clonotype showed up just a few times. The chain uses TRBV19 and TRBJ2-3, with 7 bases matching TRBD2. Germline V gene sequence: CDR1 LNHDA, CDR2 SQIVND (reference sequence). The CDR3 runs to 14 residues. Trimming at V came to 4 bases and at J to 2 bases, leaving 3 bases not matched to a gene. The CDR3 DNA reads TGTGCCAGTAGTACGCGGGGGTACACAGATACGCAGTATTTT. Its translation: CASSTRGYTDTQYF.

The chain combines TRBV13 with TRBJ1-3, with D perhaps TRBD1 (5 bases). Deletions cut 0 bases from V and 2 bases from J, with 11 bases between. The CDR3 is 16 amino acids. Germline lookup yields CDR1 PRHDT and CDR2 FYEKMQ (reference sequence). The CDR3 coding sequence is TGTGCCAGCAGCTTAGGGTTACGGGGGGCTGGAAACACCATATATTTT. Protein: CASSLGLRGAGNTIYF.

The sample holds many counts of this clonotype. This rearrangement joins TRBV30 to TRBJ1-2; no reliable D call. The germline V gene has CDR1 GTSNPN and CDR2 SVGIG (reference sequence). This CDR3 spans 11 amino acids. V lost 0 bases and J lost 7, with 6 bases in between. CDR3 coding DNA: TGTGCCTGGAGTGTGCGGGGTGGCTACACCTTC. Translating gives CAWSVRGGYTF.

This clonotype was counted a few times. The chain joins TRBV9 to TRBJ1-1, with TRBD1 matching 12 bases. V shed 4 bases and J 8 bases; nucleotides not matched to a gene: 9. The CDR3 extends over 15 amino acids. Germline CDR1 and CDR2: SGDLS and YYNGEE. CDR3 protein: CASSLGTGGDAEAFF. The CDR3 nucleotides are TGTGCCAGCAGCCTCGGGACAGGGGGCGATGCCGAAGCTTTCTTT.

This clonotype was recorded many times. The rearrangement links TRBV7-8 to TRBJ2-1, with 7 bases lining up with TRBD1. This CDR3 spans 16 amino acids. V gave up 6 bases and J gave up 7 bases; unmatched junction bases: 15. Germline values: CDR1 SGHVS, CDR2 FQNEAQ. In DNA, the CDR3 is TGTGCCAGCAGTAGAAGACAGGGAAGGCTTAGGAATGAGCAGTTCTTC. Protein: CASSRRQGRLRNEQFF.

This clonotype appeared many times. This chain links TRBV28 with TRBJ2-3; D call uncertain. The V and J ends lost 3 bases and 7 bases respectively, with 5 bases between them. CDR1 is MDHEN, CDR2 SYDVKM, per germline. The CDR3 is 11 amino acids. CDR3 region: CASSLENTQYF. The CDR3 DNA is TGTGCCAGCAGTTTGGAAAATACGCAGTATTTT.

This clonotype was counted many times. The chain links TRBV10-3 to TRBJ2-7, with TRBD1 matching over 7 bases. The trim removed 11 bases at V and 2 bases at J, leaving 9 bases unmatched. CDR1 ENHRY and CDR2 SYGVKD come from the germline V gene. The CDR3 extends over 13 amino acids. This CDR3 is CAVQQGKTYEQYF. The CDR3 bases are TGTGCCGTACAACAGGGGAAGACCTACGAGCAGTACTTC.

This clonotype was detected only a few times. The chain links TRBV5-1 to TRBJ2-5; a weak D match, TRBD2 (5 bases). The CDR3 consists of 15 residues. V lost 4 bases to trimming and J lost 1 base, with 14 bases between them. Germline V gene lookup returns CDR1 SGHRS and CDR2 YFSETQ. CDR3 amino acids: CASSPAGSPQETQYF. The CDR3, as DNA: TGCGCCAGCAGCCCGGCGGGCTCGCCCCAAGAGACCCAGTACTTC. Filled out from reference TRBV5-1 and TRBJ2-5, the complete variable domain reads KAGVTQTPRYLIKTRGQQVTLSCSPISGHRSVSWYQQTPGQGLQFLFEYFSETQRNKGNFPGRFSGRQFSNSRSEMNVSTLELGDSALYLCASSPAGSPQETQYFGPGTRLLVL.

The rearrangement links TRBV12-3 or TRBV12-4 to TRBJ2-7, with D tentatively TRBD1 or TRBD2 (6 bases each). V was trimmed by 1 base and J by 2 bases, leaving 18 bases between them. This CDR3 is built from 17 residues. CDR3 amino acids: CASSLEVGGPGTYEQYF. In DNA form, the CDR3 reads TGTGCCAGCAGTTTAGAAGTGGGGGGCCCAGGGACCTACGAGCAGTACTTC.

This clonotype was detected ten times or more. The rearrangement uses TRBV12-3 or TRBV12-4 and TRBJ2-2; no clear D gene. Trimming took 3 bases from V and 4 from J, leaving 9 bases between them. This CDR3 region has 14 residues. The chain's CDR3 is CASSFRVGTGELFF. The CDR3 DNA follows: TGTGCCAGCAGTTTCCGGGTTGGCACCGGGGAGCTGTTTTTT.

The rearrangement links TRBV5-4 to TRBJ2-3, with D unresolved. V was cut by 0 bases and J by 6 bases, with 8 bases left in between. Germline CDR1 is SGHNT and CDR2 is YYREEE (reference sequence). The CDR3 totals 13 residues. The CDR3 protein is CASSLVNLDTQYF. DNA for the CDR3: TGTGCCAGCAGCTTGGTTAATCTCGATACGCAGTATTTT.

The chain recombines TRBV20-1 with TRBJ2-1; the D call may be TRBD1 or TRBD2 (8 bases each). The germline gives CDR1 DFQATT, CDR2 SNEGSKA (reference sequence). The CDR3 is 18 residues long. V lost 0 bases to trimming and J lost 6 bases, with 24 bases between them. This CDR3 reads CSARDRTGSAGAFNEQFF. CDR3 sequence (DNA): TGCAGTGCTAGAGATCGGACAGGGTCAGCGGGAGCGTTCAATGAGCAGTTCTTC.

Details on this clonotype: A single base separates this from a much larger clone, so it may be a read error. The chain couples TRBV20-1 to TRBJ2-7, with 8 bases that match TRBD1. In germline, CDR1 is DFQATT, CDR2 SNEGSKA (reference sequence). V lost 7 bases, J lost 5 bases, and 10 bases stayed unmatched. The CDR3 extends over 13 amino acids. CDR3 amino acids: CSDSRTGKDEQYF. The CDR3 DNA reads TGCAGTGATAGCAGGACAGGGAAGGACGAGCAGTACTTC.

This clonotype occurred many times. The chain has TRBV6-1 and TRBJ1-1; D might be TRBD1 (5 bases). V was pared by 11 bases and J by 4 bases, with 11 bases between. This CDR3 is 11 amino acids long. In germline, CDR1 is MNHNS, CDR2 SASEGT. The DNA of the CDR3 is TGTGCCGCTTGGAGGGGCACTGAAGCTTTCTTT. Encoded protein: CAAWRGTEAFF.

In its sample, this clonotype was seen many times. V gene TRBV3-1 combines with J gene TRBJ2-3; 14 bases are shared with TRBD2. Germline loops: CDR1 LGHDT, CDR2 YNNKEL (reference sequence). Trimming cost V 1 base and J 7 bases; bases outside gene matches: 7. CDR3 length: 17 amino acids. CDR3 residues: CASSQVSGTSGRNTQYF. The CDR3 DNA follows: TGTGCCAGCAGCCAAGTCTCCGGGACTAGCGGGAGAAATACGCAGTATTTT.

This clonotype has just a few counts. The chain is built from TRBV12-3 or TRBV12-4 and TRBJ1-1, with D unresolved. Trimming removed 6 bases from V and 0 bases from J, with 11 bases in between. The CDR3 extends over 14 amino acids. CDR3 in DNA: TGTGCCAGCAGCCGAGCGTTGATGAACACTGAAGCTTTCTTT. It encodes CASSRALMNTEAFF.

This clonotype was seen repeatedly, ten times or more. The chain combines TRBV6-1 with TRBJ1-1; TRBD1 matches at 10 bases. The CDR3 consists of 15 residues. Per the germline V gene, CDR1 is MNHNS and CDR2 is SASEGT. V lost 6 bases, J lost 5 bases, and 9 bases stayed unmatched. The CDR3 reads CASSPWTGGNTEAFF. Here the CDR3 DNA reads TGTGCCAGCAGCCCCTGGACAGGGGGAAATACTGAAGCTTTCTTT.

This clonotype was counted many times. The J gene is TRBJ2-7, the V gene TRBV11-2; D is undetermined. The V gene lost 2 bases and the J gene lost 2 bases, with 16 bases spanning the gap. CDR3 size: 16 residues. CDR1 is SGHAT, CDR2 FQNNGV, per germline. In DNA form, the CDR3 reads TGTGCCAGCAGCTTAATTTCCACACGGACCGCCTACGAGCAGTACTTC. Translating gives CASSLISTRTAYEQYF.

This clonotype has at least ten counts. Written as DNA, the CDR3 is TGTGCCAGCAGCTTAGGACGGTCCGCCTACGAGCAGTACTTC. Residues: CASSLGRSAYEQYF. The V gene is TRBV5-5, the J gene TRBJ2-7; D gene uncertain. The V and J ends lost 2 bases and 2 bases respectively, with 11 bases between them. Germline-derived CDR1 and CDR2 are SGHKS and YYEKEE (reference sequence). This CDR3 contains 14 residues.